Listed below are T cell receptor beta chains from one sample, sequenced in a study of post-analysis software for immune sequencing data. Via MiXCR, TCRdb re-called the PCR reads, giving one row per CDR3 protein. In the table there are 750,000 to 900,000 distinct CDR3 sequences, just over 45% of which are singletons. Sequencing was carried out using blood. The receptor set was obtained from a girl aged 5 to 17 with multiple sclerosis. Both conserved end residues are part of each CDR3. D genes are given only for firm matches. For some rows the clone size is stated as once, few or many, or as a class when expanded; others skip it.

TRBV6-2/TRBV6-3	few	TRBJ2-6	NA	TGTGCCAGCGGATACATCTTTAAGGTCTCTGGGGCCAACGTCCTGACTTTC	CASGYIFKVSGANVLTF
TRBV5-1	NA	TRBJ1-5	NA	TGCGCCAGCAGCCTGGATGGATCTGGGATCCAGCCCCAGCATTTT	CASSLDGSGIQPQHF
TRBV20-1	NA	TRBJ2-5	TRBD2	TGCAGTGCTAGAGTACCTAGCGGGCTGGAGACCCAGTACTTC	CSARVPSGLETQYF
TRBV30	NA	TRBJ1-1	NA	TGTGCCTGGAGACCCGCCGGAGGTCGGGCTTTCTTT	CAWRPAGGRAFF
TRBV7-6	NA	TRBJ2-3	TRBD1	TGTGCCAGCAGCAACGACAGGGCAGATACGCAGTATTTT	CASSNDRADTQYF
TRBV24-1	few	TRBJ2-1	TRBD2	TGTGCCACCAGTGACGGGGGGAGGGTCGATGAGCAGTTCTTC	CATSDGGRVDEQFF
TRBV20-1	NA	TRBJ2-5	NA	TGCAGTGCTAGAGATTTTCGGAGGGAGACCCAGTACTTC	CSARDFRRETQYF
TRBV20-1	NA	TRBJ1-1	NA	TGCAGTGCACTTAGGGACACTGAAGCTTTCTTT	CSALRDTEAFF
TRBV24-1	NA	TRBJ1-1	NA	TGTGCCACCACCCGGGGGACTGAAGCTTTCTTT	CATTRGTEAFF
TRBV15	NA	TRBJ2-1	NA	TGTGCCACCAGCGAAAGCTCCTACAATGAGCAGTTCTTC	CATSESSYNEQFF
TRBV11-1	few	TRBJ2-1	NA	TGTGCCAGCAGCTTAGGGTCTCATAGTTCCCCCCCGCAGTTCTTC	CASSLGSHSSPPQFF
TRBV5-6	few	TRBJ2-1	TRBD2	TGTGCCAGCAGCCCAGGACTAGCGTCGAGGGATGAGCAGTTCTTC	CASSPGLASRDEQFF
TRBV29-1	NA	TRBJ2-1	NA	TGCAGCGTTCCCCTTGCGGGGAGCTCCTACAATGAGCAGTTCTTC	CSVPLAGSSYNEQFF
TRBV12-3/TRBV12-4	NA	TRBJ2-3	TRBD2	TGTGCCAGCGAAGGGGGACGAGCGGGAGCAGATACGCAATATTTC	CASEGGRAGADTQYF